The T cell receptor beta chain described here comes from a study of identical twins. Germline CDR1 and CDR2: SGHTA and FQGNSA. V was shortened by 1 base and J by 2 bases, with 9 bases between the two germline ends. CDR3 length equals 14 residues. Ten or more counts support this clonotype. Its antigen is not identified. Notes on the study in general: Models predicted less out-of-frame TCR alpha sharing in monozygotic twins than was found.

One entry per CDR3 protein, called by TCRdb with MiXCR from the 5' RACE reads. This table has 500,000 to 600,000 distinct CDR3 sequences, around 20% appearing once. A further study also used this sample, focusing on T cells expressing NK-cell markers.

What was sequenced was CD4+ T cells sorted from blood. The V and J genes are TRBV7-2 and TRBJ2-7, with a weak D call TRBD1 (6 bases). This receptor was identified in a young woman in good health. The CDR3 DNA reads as TGTGCCAGCAGCTTAGTGGCAGGGGCCTACGAGCAGTACTTC. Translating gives CASSLVAGAYEQYF.